The 15 T cell receptor beta chains given below trace back to one sample, sequenced in a study of blood T cell repertoires in COVID-19. Clones were read by immunoSEQ multiplex PCR, and TCRdb kept only the in-frame ones, dropping some. The sample yields nearly 55,000 clones, over 70% seen once. The source material was peripheral blood. The receptors were sampled from a human donor with active or convalescent COVID-19. The donor label of this sample is uncertain.

The V gene is TRBV7-6, the J gene TRBJ2-5, with TRBD2 matching 9 bases. V shed 6 bases, J shed 2 bases, and the junction held 7 bases outside the gene matches. The CDR3 sequence is 15 residues long. CDR1 is SGHVS and CDR2 is FNYEAQ in the germline V gene. CDR3 nucleotides: TGTGCCAGCAGAGCGGGAGGTTTAAATCAAGAGACCCAGTACTTC. Translated: CASRAGGLNQETQYF.

This rearrangement joins TRBV7-6 to TRBJ1-5; TRBD1 is a possible D gene (5 bases). CDR1 and CDR2 from the germline V gene are SGHVS and FNYEAQ. V was shortened by 4 bases and J by 1 base, with 14 bases between the two germline ends. The CDR3 length is 16 residues. CDR3 coding DNA: TGTGCCAGCAGCTCCGGGGGTTGGGGAAGCAATCAGCCCCAGCATTTT. Its translation is CASSSGGWGSNQPQHF.

CDR3 sequence (DNA): TGTGCCAGCCACAACGGACAGGGTCCCGCTGAAAAACTGTTTTTT. Amino acids: CASHNGQGPAEKLFF. The V and J genes are TRBV28 and TRBJ1-4, with 8 bases lining up with TRBD1. Germline V CDR1 and CDR2: MDHEN, SYDVKM. With V trimmed by 8 bases and J by 7 bases, 12 bases remained unmatched. The CDR3 consists of 15 residues.

The rearrangement joins TRBV19 to TRBJ1-2; no firm D call. The germline V gene has CDR1 LNHDA and CDR2 SQIVND (reference sequence). The CDR3 runs to 12 residues. The V gene lost 6 bases and the J gene lost 4 bases, with 9 bases spanning the gap. CDR3 sequence (DNA): TGTGCCAGTAGAAAGATCAGCTATGGCTACACCTTC. Protein product: CASRKISYGYTF.

The J gene is TRBJ2-5, the V gene TRBV19; D not certain. Between the trimmed V and J ends, which lost 4 bases and 2 bases, there was a span of 8 bases. The CDR3 is 13 amino acids. Germline CDR1 LNHDA, CDR2 SQIVND (reference sequence). This CDR3 is CASSSTHQETQYF. Written as DNA, the CDR3 is TGTGCCAGTAGTAGTACTCATCAAGAGACCCAGTACTTC.

This rearrangement joins TRBV3-1 (or the pseudogene TRBV3-2) to TRBJ2-2; D possibly corresponds to TRBD2 (5 bases). Trimming shortened V by 0 bases and J by 7 bases, and 12 bases separated the two germline ends. The CDR3 has 15 residues. Per the germline V gene, CDR1 is LGHDT and CDR2 is YNNKEL (reference sequence). The CDR3 DNA reads as TGTGCCAGCAGCCAAGATCGCGGGTGGGTCGGGGAGCTGTTTTTT. It encodes CASSQDRGWVGELFF.

V usage is TRBV24-1 and J usage is TRBJ2-5; TRBD1 matches 8 bases. The CDR3 loop spans 12 amino acids. CDR1 is KGHDR, CDR2 SFDVKD, per germline. The CDR3, as DNA: TGTGACCTACAGGGGGTCCAAGAGACCCAGTACTTC. It is translated as CDLQGVQETQYF.

The chain is built from TRBV5-1 and TRBJ2-5; TRBD2 matches at 9 bases. CDR1 SGHRS and CDR2 YFSETQ come from the germline V gene. This CDR3 is 15 amino acids long. With V trimmed by 1 base and J by 2 bases, 3 bases remained unmatched. The CDR3, as DNA: TGCGCCAGCAGCTTGCCGGGACTAGCACAAGAGACCCAGTACTTC. Translation gives CASSLPGLAQETQYF.

With respect to this clone: The same CDR3 is also encoded by other DNA sequences in this sample. This CDR3 is CASSAGTAKETQYF. CDR3 bases: TGTGCCAGCAGTGCGGGAACTGCTAAAGAGACCCAGTACTTC. The gene calls are TRBV9 and TRBJ2-5; possible D gene TRBD2, 6 bases. The CDR3 totals 14 residues. Trimming removed 5 bases from V and 3 bases from J, with 14 bases in between. Germline-derived CDR1 and CDR2 are SGDLS and YYNGEE.

This clone has only one observation. The chain couples TRBV5-6 to TRBJ1-3; no definite D call. This CDR3 comprises 14 residues. Per germline, CDR1 SGHDT and CDR2 YYEEEE. Between the trimmed V and J ends, which lost 0 bases and 0 bases, there was a span of 4 bases. CDR3 residues: CASSLALSGNTIYF. DNA of the CDR3: TGTGCCAGCAGCTTGGCCCTCTCTGGAAACACCATATATTTT.

The rearrangement links TRBV29-1 to TRBJ1-5; 7 positions agree with TRBD1. The V gene's germline CDR1 is SQVTM and CDR2 ANQGSEA. Trimming at V came to 3 bases and at J to 0 bases, leaving 8 bases not matched to a gene. The CDR3 spans 16 residues. The CDR3 loop is CSVELSGQYSNQPQHF. The CDR3 coding sequence is TGCAGCGTTGAGTTATCGGGACAGTATAGCAATCAGCCCCAGCATTTT.

The J gene is TRBJ2-3, the V gene TRBV7-3; TRBD1 is a possible D gene (5 bases). The CDR3 runs 14 residues. Germline CDR1 and CDR2: SGHTA and FQGTGA. V was cut by 4 bases and J by 0 bases, with 8 bases left in between. CDR3: CASSSAGSTDTQYF. The CDR3 coding sequence is TGTGCCAGCAGCTCAGCAGGGAGCACAGATACGCAGTATTTT.

The CDR3 DNA is TGTGCCAGCAGCGTAGATGGTTTCGGAGCCTTTGTCTATGGCTACACCTTC. It translates to CASSVDGFGAFVYGYTF. The gene calls are TRBV9 and TRBJ1-2; D remains ambiguous. Trimming took 0 bases from V and 4 from J, leaving 19 bases between them. CDR3 length: 17 residues. CDR1 is SGDLS, CDR2 YYNGEE, per germline.

The chain links TRBV6-5 to TRBJ2-7; perhaps TRBD1 as D (5 bases). The CDR3 sequence is 13 residues long. Germline assignment: CDR1 MNHEY and CDR2 SVGAGI. Deletions cut 0 bases from V and 6 bases from J, with 9 bases between. CDR3 DNA sequence: TGTGCCAGCAGTTACTCTAGGGGAAGCGAGCAGTACTTC. The encoded protein is CASSYSRGSEQYF.

This chain joins TRBV7-2 and TRBJ2-7; possibly TRBD2 for D (5 bases). This CDR3 has 16 residues. Trimming cost V 5 bases and J 0 bases, with 17 bases left between them. Looked up from germline, CDR1 is SGHTA and CDR2 is FQGNSA. Written as DNA, the CDR3 is TGTGCCAGCAGCCGCGACGGTTTAGGGAGCTCCTACGAGCAGTACTTC. It specifies CASSRDGLGSSYEQYF.